Listed here are 7 T cell receptor beta chains from one sample, sequenced in a study of immune evolution from preneoplasia to lung adenocarcinoma (dated by TCRdb to the early 2020s). Libraries came from the immunoSEQ multiplex PCR assay. Drawn from immuneACCESS, this table holds only the in-frame rearrangements with V and J called that TCRdb kept. Clones are partly lost; checked studies trace under half to an unresolved V gene and leave the rest unexplained. In this sample the table shows some 10,000 clones, roughly four fifths of which occur a single time. The ten top clones hold approximately 3.5% of the sample. Sequenced material: FFPE minimally invasive lung adenocarcinoma tissue. What the cell subset or site label conveys for this sample: micro-invasive lung adenocarcinoma (MIA). All receptors come from a person aged 70 to 80 with lung adenocarcinoma.

This clone ranks as medium-sized. The gene calls are TRBV4-1 and TRBJ2-3; TRBD2 matches at 9 bases. V lost 4 bases and J lost 6; bases outside the gene matches: 11. This CDR3 spans 16 amino acids. Germline V lookup: CDR1 MGHRA, CDR2 YSYEKL. CDR3 in amino acids: CASSRIAGVKGDTQYF. The CDR3 DNA reads TGCGCCAGCAGCCGTATAGCGGGGGTTAAAGGGGATACGCAGTATTTT.

The chain recombines TRBV29-1 with TRBJ1-2; D is ambiguous. Germline CDR1 SQVTM, CDR2 ANQGSEA. Trimming shortened V by 2 bases and J by 2 bases, and 9 bases separated the two germline ends. CDR3 length: 13 amino acids. CDR3 loop: CSVEKTLNYGYTF. The DNA for the CDR3 is TGCAGCGTTGAAAAAACACTAAACTATGGCTACACCTTC.

The chain has TRBV18 and TRBJ1-4; the D gene is possibly TRBD1 (5 bases). Germline loops: CDR1 KGHSH, CDR2 LQKENI. The germline V and J ends were trimmed by 2 bases and 7 bases, with 14 bases remaining between them. The CDR3 runs 15 residues. The CDR3 coding sequence is TGTGCCAGCTCACCAGAGGGGCCGCAATTTGAAAAACTGTTTTTT. It codes for CASSPEGPQFEKLFF.

J is TRBJ2-7 and V is TRBV28; 7 bases fit TRBD1. From germline, CDR1 is MDHEN and CDR2 SYDVKM. This CDR3 has 13 residues. J lost 2 bases, V lost 6 bases, and 4 bases had no gene match. In nucleotides, the CDR3 is TGTGCCAGCAGACTAGACAGGGCCTACGAGCAGTACTTC. Translation: CASRLDRAYEQYF.

V and J are TRBV4-1 and TRBJ2-7, with TRBD1 identical over 9 bases. CDR1 is MGHRA and CDR2 is YSYEKL in the germline V gene. The CDR3 covers 15 residues. V dropped 4 bases and J dropped 3; count of bases not matched to a gene: 7. This CDR3 is CASSPSTGGIYEQYF. CDR3 DNA: TGCGCCAGCAGCCCCTCGACAGGGGGTATCTACGAGCAGTACTTC.

The rearrangement links TRBV2 to TRBJ2-1; 8 bases match TRBD2. The ends lost 5 bases at V and 4 bases at J; junction bases unmatched: 7. The CDR3 runs to 15 residues. CDR1 is SNHLY and CDR2 is FYNNEI in the germline V gene. This chain's CDR3 is CASSPTSGIYNEQFF. The CDR3 bases are TGTGCCAGCAGTCCTACTAGCGGAATATACAATGAGCAGTTCTTC.

The chain combines TRBV11-2 with TRBJ2-7; 10 bases map to TRBD1. V lost 5 bases and J lost 4; bases outside the gene matches: 8. This CDR3 spans 15 amino acids. Per the germline V gene, CDR1 is SGHAT and CDR2 is FQNNGV. The CDR3 nucleotides are TGTGCCAGCAGCCCGGCCTCGGGACAGGGGTACGAGCAGTACTTC. Residues: CASSPASGQGYEQYF.